The T cell receptor beta chain under discussion was sequenced for a study of T cell repertoires in cytomegalovirus infection (dated by TCRdb to between 2017 and 2020). Background for the entire study: Donor HLA type was relevant to the analysis, because carriage of CMV infection together with the matching HLA type was indicated by public TCR beta signatures.

A note on this clonotype: Its antigen is unknown. Base qualities were left out, and no much larger clone turns up one base away.

What the research found in general, with its limitations: The ex vivo response was dominated by HLA-C-restricted CMV-specific TCR beta clonotypes, and the single most frequent clonotype in two of eight donors was supplied by these HLA-C-restricted clonotypes. Cumulative frequency of public TCR beta family members discriminated carriers of CMV infection plus the relevant HLA type in this cohort and an independent approximately 350-donor cohort.

Reads for this sample came from an Illumina HiSeq 1500. TCRdb applied fastp at Q25 and MiXCR to the public reads, then kept only in-frame beta chains. CDR3 protein duplicates are merged, each entry listing the most common genes and DNA. This sample has a few hundred thousand distinct CDR3 sequences in its table, and 26% of those were observed once. The ten largest clones add up to 13% of the sample. V is pruned by 4 bases and J by 4 bases, leaving 8 bases of the junction without a gene match. Taken from the germline V gene (reference sequence), the CDR1 and CDR2 loops are SGHNT and YYREEE. From the cysteine through the phenylalanine, the CDR3 covers 16 amino acids. Only the CDR3 region is kept as DNA, spanning 48 bases read in frame from base 1.

The sequence was obtained from a human donor in good health (CMV status not recorded). Some clones in this sample may be carry-over from other donors' samples. The sample consisted of PBMCs. The chain employs TRBV5-4 and TRBJ2-2, and 9 junction bases match TRBD2. This receptor has the CDR3 CASSLGLAGLTGELFF. The bases are TGTGCCAGCAGCCTGGGGCTAGCGGGGCTCACCGGGGAGCTGTTTTTT. Reference TRBV5-4 and TRBJ2-2 proteins supply the regions before and after the CDR3; the full variable domain is: ETGVTQSPTHLIKTRGQQVTLRCSSQSGHNTVSWYQQALGQGPQFIFQYYREEENGRGNFPPRFSGLQFPNYSSELNVNALELDDSALYLCASSLGLAGLTGELFFGEGSRLTVL.